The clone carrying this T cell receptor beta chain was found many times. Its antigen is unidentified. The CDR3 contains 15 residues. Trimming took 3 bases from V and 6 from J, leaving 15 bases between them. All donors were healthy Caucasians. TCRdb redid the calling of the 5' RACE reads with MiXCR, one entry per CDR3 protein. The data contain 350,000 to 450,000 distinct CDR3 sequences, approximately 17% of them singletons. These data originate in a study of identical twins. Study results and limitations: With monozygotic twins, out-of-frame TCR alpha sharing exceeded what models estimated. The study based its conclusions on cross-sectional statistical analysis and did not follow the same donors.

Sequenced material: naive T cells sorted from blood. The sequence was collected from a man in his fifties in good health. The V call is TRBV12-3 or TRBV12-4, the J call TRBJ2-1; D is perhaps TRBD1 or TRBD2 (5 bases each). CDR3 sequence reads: CASSLGDAEGNEQFF. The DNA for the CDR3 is TGTGCCAGCAGTTTGGGGGACGCCGAAGGCAATGAGCAGTTCTTC.